This T cell receptor beta chain was sequenced for a study of OX40 agonist ivuxolimab in advanced cancers. About the study: Patients were around 83% male with ages roughly 20 to 80, mean around 58. Eligibility admitted prior anti-PD-1, anti-PD-L1 or anti-CTLA-4 therapy; around 42% had some.

Samples of blood were obtained at baseline, on cycle 4 day 1, and on cycle 7 day 1. Concerning this clone: Antigen unknown.

Broader study findings: Low normalized clonal expansion also occurred in some nonresponding patients.

TCRdb keeps only in-frame clones here, not all; method: immunoSEQ multiplex PCR. The table lists some 67,000 clones, around 85% of them singletons. Per germline, CDR1 LNHDA and CDR2 SQIVND (reference sequence). CDR3 size: 14 residues. V lost 4 bases to trimming and J lost 4 bases, with 13 bases between them. The TCR sequence derives from an adult with an advanced solid tumor such as melanoma, head and neck, liver or kidney cancer. The chain joins TRBV19 to TRBJ1-1, with D tentatively TRBD1 (6 bases). Sequencing used CD4+ or CD8+ T cells sorted from blood, obtained in a trial of the OX40 agonist ivuxolimab. The chain's CDR3 is CASSTQGRATEAFF. The CDR3 nucleotides are TGTGCCAGTAGTACCCAGGGGAGAGCCACTGAAGCTTTCTTT.